Below are 12 T cell receptor beta chains sequenced from a single sample in a study of T cell responses to AZD1222 COVID-19 vaccine. Sequencing used immunoSEQ multiplex PCR; TCRdb keeps in-frame clones, though not all of them. The sample holds some 60,000 clones, 89% seen once. The input for sequencing was peripheral blood, taken 28 days after the second AZD1222 dose. The receptors were gathered from an adult who received the AZD1222 COVID-19 vaccine.

The rearrangement links TRBV7-9 to TRBJ2-5, with D unclear. This CDR3 spans 13 amino acids. V was shortened by 3 bases and J by 1 base, with 6 bases between the two germline ends. Germline CDR1 reads SEHNR; CDR2 reads FQNEAQ (reference sequence). CDR3 DNA sequence: TGTGCCAGCAGCTTTCCCAGCCAAGAGACCCAGTACTTC. This codes for CASSFPSQETQYF. Filled out from reference TRBV7-9 and TRBJ2-5, the complete variable domain reads DTGVSQNPRHKITKRGQNVTFRCDPISEHNRLYWYRQTLGQGPEFLTYFQNEAQLEKSRLLSDRFSAERPKGSFSTLEIQRTEQGDSAMYLCASSFPSQETQYFGPGTRLLVL.

The rearrangement uses TRBV7-9 and TRBJ1-2; D uncertain. This CDR3 has 11 amino acids. Germline CDR1 SEHNR, CDR2 FQNEAQ (reference sequence). Trimming shortened V by 5 bases and J by 5 bases, and 6 bases separated the two germline ends. CDR3 DNA: TGTGCCAGCAGCATAGGGTATGGCTACACCTTC. The encoded protein is CASSIGYGYTF.

The chain couples TRBV7-9 to TRBJ2-1; 7 positions match TRBD2. CDR1 and CDR2 from the germline V gene are SEHNR and FQNEAQ (reference sequence). The ends lost 10 bases at V and 8 bases at J; junction bases unmatched: 14. The CDR3 consists of 14 residues. DNA of the CDR3: TGTGCCACCCCAAGGAGTGGGAGGGCCTATGAGCAGTTCTTC. It encodes CATPRSGRAYEQFF.

This sequence joins TRBV10-1 and TRBJ2-1; TRBD2 matches at 9 bases. The CDR3 spans 13 residues. V trimming: 6 bases; J trimming: 6 bases; junction bases outside the gene matches: 3. From germline, CDR1 is WNHNN and CDR2 SYGVQD (reference sequence). This chain's CDR3 is CASRPSGVNEQFF. In DNA, the CDR3 is TGCGCCAGCAGGCCTAGCGGGGTCAATGAGCAGTTCTTC.

The V and J genes are TRBV6-1 and TRBJ1-3; D ambiguous. The germline V gene encodes CDR1 MNHNS and CDR2 SASEGT. V lost 0 bases, J lost 2 bases, and 8 bases lay in between. CDR3 length equals 15 residues. As DNA, the CDR3 is TGTGCCAGCAGTGAAGCAGGGATGACTGGAAACACCATATATTTT. Protein sequence: CASSEAGMTGNTIYF.

This clone was counted only a few times. This chain links TRBV18 with TRBJ1-1; D is possibly TRBD1 (5 bases). The germline gives CDR1 KGHSH, CDR2 LQKENI. The CDR3 loop spans 13 amino acids. V gave up 3 bases and J gave up 5 bases, with 10 bases separating them. The CDR3 coding sequence is TGTGCCAGCTCACCGGCACAGGATACTGAAGCTTTCTTT. This sequence encodes CASSPAQDTEAFF. The full variable domain, rest sourced from reference TRBV18 and TRBJ1-1, is NAGVMQNPRHLVRRRGQEARLRCSPMKGHSHVYWYRQLPEEGLKFMVYLQKENIIDESGMPKERFSAEFPKEGPSILRIQQVVRGDSAAYFCASSPAQDTEAFFGQGTRLTVV.

The chain has TRBV11-2 and TRBJ2-7; 9 nucleotides agree with TRBD1. Germline values: CDR1 SGHAT, CDR2 FQNNGV. CDR3 length: 15 residues. The V gene end was trimmed by 2 bases and the J gene end by 2 bases; junction bases not matched to a gene: 4. The CDR3 protein is CASSLTGQGPYEQYF. CDR3 bases: TGTGCCAGCAGCTTAACGGGACAGGGCCCCTACGAGCAGTACTTC.

The chain carries TRBV10-2 and TRBJ2-1; D gene uncertain. Germline V lookup: CDR1 WSHSY, CDR2 SAAADI. The V end lost 3 bases, the J end lost 8 bases, and 8 bases lay between the germline ends. The CDR3 covers 12 residues. CDR3 sequence reads: CASSDPLDEQFF. The CDR3 coding sequence is TGCGCCAGCAGTGACCCGCTGGATGAGCAGTTCTTC.

The chain couples TRBV3-1 (or the pseudogene TRBV3-2) to TRBJ2-7; D is unresolved. Trimming stripped 0 bases from V and 7 bases from J, with 16 bases between. CDR1 and CDR2 from the germline V gene are LGHDT and YNNKEL (reference sequence). The CDR3 is made up of 15 amino acids. This CDR3 reads CASSQDAAALREQYF. The CDR3, as DNA: TGTGCCAGCAGCCAAGATGCCGCGGCCCTTCGGGAGCAGTACTTC.

The genes are TRBV6-5 and TRBJ2-2, with 8 positions matching TRBD1. V lost 6 bases and J lost 5; bases outside the gene matches: 8. From germline, CDR1 is MNHEY and CDR2 SVGAGI. The CDR3 covers 15 residues. The CDR3 here is CASRKGQGRTGELFF. The CDR3 DNA reads as TGTGCCAGCAGGAAAGGACAGGGTCGGACCGGGGAGCTGTTTTTT.

This clone is a singleton in its sample. The chain has TRBV28 and TRBJ1-6; possibly TRBD1 for D (5 bases). The CDR3 has 12 residues. Trimming took 8 bases from V and 13 from J, leaving 15 bases between them. Germline CDR1 and CDR2: MDHEN and SYDVKM. The CDR3 region is CASGPQGRPLHF. In DNA, the CDR3 is TGTGCCAGCGGACCGCAGGGAAGGCCCCTCCACTTT.

This rearrangement joins TRBV10-3 to TRBJ1-1; TRBD1 matches 11 bases. Germline V lookup: CDR1 ENHRY, CDR2 SYGVKD. Trimming cost V 6 bases and J 5 bases; bases outside gene matches: 5. There are 14 residues in the CDR3. The CDR3 loop is CAISQDRGQTEAFF. DNA for the CDR3: TGTGCCATCAGCCAGGACAGGGGGCAAACTGAAGCTTTCTTT.